This entry lists 11 T cell receptor beta chains sequenced from one sample in a study of cytomegalovirus exposure and HLA in healthy donors. The primer mix had 60 Vbeta and 13 Jbeta primers. TCRdb's table, derived via immunoSEQ multiplex PCR, lists solely in-frame clones and lacks some. The sample has about 140,000 clones, roughly 87% seen once. Sequencing was done on a sample of PBMCs. All receptors derive from a woman aged 40 to 49 in good health and CMV-seronegative.

The chain joins TRBV4-1 to TRBJ2-5; 10 bases match TRBD2. V trimming: 4 bases; J trimming: 4 bases; junction bases outside the gene matches: 6. CDR1 is MGHRA and CDR2 is YSYEKL in the germline V gene. This CDR3 region has 15 residues. The CDR3 DNA is TGCGCCAGCAGCCCCCCTAGCGGGAGAGGAGAGACCCAGTACTTC. This translates into CASSPPSGRGETQYF.

The chain employs TRBV11-1 and TRBJ2-7; TRBD1 matches at 7 bases. J gave up 4 bases and V 7 bases, and 10 bases lay outside the gene matches. Germline assignment: CDR1 SGHAT and CDR2 FQDESV (reference sequence). CDR3 size: 14 residues. CDR3: CASTKGGGPYEQYF. The CDR3 bases are TGTGCCAGCACGAAAGGGGGCGGGCCTTACGAGCAGTACTTC.

V is TRBV7-6 and J is TRBJ2-1; TRBD2 matches 8 bases. Looked up from germline, CDR1 is SGHVS and CDR2 is FNYEAQ. There are 16 residues in the CDR3. V gave up 0 bases and J gave up 10 bases; unmatched junction bases: 11. The CDR3 nucleotides read TGTGCCAGCAGCTTAGCAGGGACTAGTGGCGGAGGGGAGCAGTTCTTC. It specifies CASSLAGTSGGGEQFF.

This chain uses TRBV7-8 with TRBJ2-5; D remains ambiguous. Between the trimmed V and J ends, which lost 5 bases and 4 bases, there was a span of 11 bases. The germline V gene encodes CDR1 SGHVS and CDR2 FQNEAQ. CDR3 length: 13 residues. The DNA for the CDR3 is TGTGCCAGCAGCACGGGTTTTACAGAGACCCAGTACTTC. It codes for CASSTGFTETQYF. The full variable domain, its missing parts supplied by reference TRBV7-8 and TRBJ2-5, is GAGVSQSPRYKVAKRGQDVALRCDPISGHVSLFWYQQALGQGPEFLTYFQNEAQLDKSGLPSDRFFAERPEGSVSTLKIQRTQQEDSAVYLCASSTGFTETQYFGPGTRLLVL.

The genes are TRBV11-3 and TRBJ2-1; TRBD2 matches 10 bases. Germline loops: CDR1 SGHNT, CDR2 YENEEA. The CDR3 has 15 amino acids. The J segment lost 4 bases and the V segment lost 5 bases, leaving 5 bases of the junction unmatched. The CDR3, as DNA: TGTGCCAGCAGCCCGCGGACTAGCGGTTACAATGAGCAGTTCTTC. This gives the protein CASSPRTSGYNEQFF.

On this clone itself: This same CDR3 is encoded by further DNA sequences in the sample. The chain employs TRBV30 and TRBJ2-7; TRBD1 matches 9 bases. The CDR3 is 12 amino acids. The trim removed 1 base at V and 5 bases at J, leaving 0 bases unmatched. Germline loops: CDR1 GTSNPN, CDR2 SVGIG (reference sequence). CDR3: CAWSGQGDEQYF. In DNA form, the CDR3 reads TGTGCCTGGAGTGGACAGGGGGACGAGCAGTACTTC. Using reference TRBV30 and TRBJ2-7 for the parts outside the CDR3, the full variable domain is SQTIHQWPATLVQPVGSPLSLECTVEGTSNPNLYWYRQAAGRGLQLLFYSVGIGQISSEVPQNLSASRPQDRQFILSSKKLLLSDSGFYLCAWSGQGDEQYFGPGTRLTVT.

The CDR3 DNA is TGTGCCAGCAGCCTTACAGGGGACCAAGAGACCCAGTACTTC. The encoded protein is CASSLTGDQETQYF. V is TRBV6-6 and J is TRBJ2-5; 7 nucleotides align to TRBD1. Trimming at V came to 6 bases and at J to 0 bases, leaving 4 bases not matched to a gene. The V gene's germline CDR1 is MNHNY and CDR2 SVGAGI (reference sequence). CDR3 length equals 14 residues.

CDR3 sequence (DNA): TGCAGCGTCACCGCAGGGTTGGGTCAGCCCCAGCATTTT. Translating gives CSVTAGLGQPQHF. V is TRBV29-1 and J is TRBJ1-5; perhaps TRBD1 as D (5 bases). The V and J ends lost 6 bases and 6 bases respectively, with 15 bases between them. Germline CDR1 reads SQVTM; CDR2 reads ANQGSEA. CDR3 length: 13 residues.

Comments on this clone: A read error may produce the germline difference seen at one junction end. This sequence joins TRBV7-9 and TRBJ2-5, with TRBD2 matching over 8 bases. CDR3 length: 18 amino acids. Germline lookup yields CDR1 SEHNR and CDR2 FQNEAQ (reference sequence). The CDR3, as DNA: TGTTCCAGCAGCTTATGGCCTCCCAGCGGGAGTTGGTCAGAGACCCAGTACTTC. Amino acid sequence: CSSSLWPPSGSWSETQYF.

This clone occurred once. V is TRBV4-1 and J is TRBJ1-4; possibly TRBD1 for D (5 bases). The ends were cut back, 3 bases at V and 4 bases at J, with 21 bases in the middle. The CDR3 runs to 18 residues. Germline-derived CDR1 and CDR2 are MGHRA and YSYEKL. CDR3 sequence reads: CASSQRAARAGGNEKLFF. The CDR3 DNA reads TGCGCCAGCAGCCAGAGGGCCGCCAGGGCGGGAGGTAATGAAAAACTGTTTTTT.

CDR3 residues: CASSPGLAGVGEQFF. The CDR3 coding sequence is TGTGCCAGCAGCCCGGGACTAGCGGGAGTAGGAGAGCAGTTCTTC. The V gene is TRBV27, the J gene TRBJ2-1; the match to TRBD2 covers 14 bases. The V segment lost 6 bases and the J segment 10 bases; nucleotides outside the gene matches: 8. The CDR3 is 15 residues long. CDR1 and CDR2 from the germline V gene are MNHEY and SMNVEV (reference sequence).